One sample yielded the 27 T cell receptor beta chains listed below, sequenced in a study of blood T cell repertoires in COVID-19. TCRdb keeps only in-frame clones here, not all; method: immunoSEQ multiplex PCR. The profile shows over 250,000 clones, over 75% of them singletons. Sequencing was carried out using peripheral blood. The receptors were gathered from a woman aged 70-85 years with acute or convalescent COVID-19.

The chain employs TRBV11-2 and TRBJ2-3; TRBD2 matches 7 bases. Germline assignment: CDR1 SGHAT and CDR2 FQNNGV. V trimming: 5 bases; J trimming: 2 bases; junction bases outside the gene matches: 13. The CDR3 extends over 17 amino acids. Here the CDR3 DNA reads TGTGCCAGCAGCCCTCAAAGGGGAGCGGGGAACACAGATACGCAGTATTTT. It yields the protein CASSPQRGAGNTDTQYF.

The chain carries TRBV3-1 (or the pseudogene TRBV3-2) and TRBJ1-2; a possible D gene is TRBD1 (6 bases). V gave up 3 bases and J gave up 8 bases, with 13 bases separating them. CDR3 size: 13 residues. Germline V gives CDR1 LGHDT, CDR2 YNNKEL (reference sequence). CDR3 bases: TGTGCCAGCAGCCACAGGGGTATACGGGGCTACACCTTC. Residues: CASSHRGIRGYTF.

The chain has TRBV19 and TRBJ1-5; 7 bases align to TRBD1. The trim removed 3 bases at V and 7 bases at J, leaving 12 bases unmatched. CDR1 and CDR2 from the germline V gene are LNHDA and SQIVND (reference sequence). The CDR3 totals 16 residues. CDR3 nucleotides: TGTGCCAGTAGTATTTTTACAGGGGCGACTGAACAGCCCCAGCATTTT. Residues: CASSIFTGATEQPQHF.

This clone has a single count. The V and J genes are TRBV19 and TRBJ1-2, with D perhaps matching TRBD1 (5 bases). This CDR3 has 15 amino acids. V lost 6 bases and J lost 2, with 16 bases in between. In germline, CDR1 is LNHDA, CDR2 SQIVND (reference sequence). CDR3 region: CASRAPQGRNYGYTF. CDR3 nucleotide sequence: TGTGCCAGTAGAGCCCCCCAGGGAAGGAACTATGGCTACACCTTC.

The J gene is TRBJ2-1, the V gene TRBV5-4, with 12 nucleotides matching TRBD2. In germline, CDR1 is SGHNT, CDR2 YYREEE (reference sequence). V shed 1 base, J shed 2 bases, and the junction held 1 base outside the gene matches. The CDR3 covers 16 residues. CDR3 nucleotides: TGTGCCAGCAGCTTGCCTAGCGGGGGGGCCTACAATGAGCAGTTCTTC. It encodes CASSLPSGGAYNEQFF.

The V and J genes are TRBV18 and TRBJ1-5, with 7 nucleotides matching TRBD1. Unmatched junction bases numbered 14, after V lost 4 bases and J lost 2 bases. The CDR3 is 18 amino acids. Per germline, CDR1 KGHSH and CDR2 LQKENI. The CDR3 DNA reads as TGTGCCAGCTCACAACAGGGGAAGTCAGCGAGTGGCAATCAGCCCCAGCATTTT. Amino acid sequence: CASSQQGKSASGNQPQHF. The full variable domain, its missing parts supplied by reference TRBV18 and TRBJ1-5, is NAGVMQNPRHLVRRRGQEARLRCSPMKGHSHVYWYRQLPEEGLKFMVYLQKENIIDESGMPKERFSAEFPKEGPSILRIQQVVRGDSAAYFCASSQQGKSASGNQPQHFGDGTRLSIL.

This clone occurred once. V gene TRBV5-1 combines with J gene TRBJ2-3; 13 bases match TRBD2. CDR1 is SGHRS, CDR2 YFSETQ, per germline. V lost 1 base and J lost 0; bases outside the gene matches: 2. The CDR3 totals 17 residues. The CDR3 loop is CASSLPGLAGSTDTQYF. CDR3 sequence (DNA): TGCGCCAGCAGCTTGCCGGGACTAGCGGGGAGCACAGATACGCAGTATTTT.

This chain joins TRBV19 and TRBJ2-7, with 9 bases fitting TRBD1. Trimming cost V 4 bases and J 3 bases; bases outside gene matches: 1. The CDR3 is made up of 13 amino acids. Germline CDR1 reads LNHDA; CDR2 reads SQIVND (reference sequence). The CDR3 protein is CASSTGQGYEQYF. The CDR3, as DNA: TGTGCCAGTAGTACGGGACAGGGCTACGAGCAGTACTTC.

The chain is built from TRBV6-5 and TRBJ1-1; 9 positions match TRBD1. Per the germline V gene, CDR1 is MNHEY and CDR2 is SVGAGI. Trimming cost V 6 bases and J 7 bases; bases outside gene matches: 12. This CDR3 has 15 residues. The CDR3 protein is CASRFTGGRDLEAFF. CDR3 coding DNA: TGTGCCAGCAGATTCACAGGGGGCCGGGACCTTGAAGCTTTCTTT.

In its sample, this clone was seen once. The chain joins TRBV29-1 to TRBJ2-2; perhaps TRBD2 as D (7 bases). The CDR3 covers 15 residues. The V end was cut by 1 base, the J end by 6 bases, with 15 bases between. Germline lookup yields CDR1 SQVTM and CDR2 ANQGSEA. The CDR3 region has the DNA TGCAGCGTTGAAGCCCCGCGGGGGCAAGCCGGGGAGCTGTTTTTT. Encoded protein: CSVEAPRGQAGELFF.

The chain carries TRBV30 and TRBJ1-1, with D unclear. Trimming took 5 bases from V and 2 from J, leaving 9 bases between them. The CDR3 runs 12 residues. From germline, CDR1 is GTSNPN and CDR2 SVGIG (reference sequence). CDR3 nucleotides: TGTGCCTGGGGTCGGGGAAACACTGAAGCTTTCTTT. It is translated as CAWGRGNTEAFF.

The chain carries TRBV6-5 and TRBJ2-5; D not certain. V gave up 3 bases and J gave up 2 bases, with 7 bases separating them. Germline loops: CDR1 MNHEY, CDR2 SVGAGI. The CDR3 runs 13 residues. The CDR3 DNA reads as TGTGCCAGCAGTTATCGAGGTCAAGAGACCCAGTACTTC. The encoded protein is CASSYRGQETQYF.

The rearrangement uses TRBV18 and TRBJ2-3, with D tentatively TRBD2 (6 bases). This CDR3 region has 15 residues. Germline CDR1 is KGHSH and CDR2 is LQKENI. V lost 6 bases to trimming and J lost 1 base, with 14 bases between them. The CDR3 loop is CASSPMASGTDTQYF. Here the CDR3 DNA reads TGTGCCAGCTCCCCGATGGCTAGCGGCACAGATACGCAGTATTTT. Full variable domain (remainder filled in from reference TRBV18 and TRBJ2-3): NAGVMQNPRHLVRRRGQEARLRCSPMKGHSHVYWYRQLPEEGLKFMVYLQKENIIDESGMPKERFSAEFPKEGPSILRIQQVVRGDSAAYFCASSPMASGTDTQYFGPGTRLTVL.

The gene calls are TRBV19 and TRBJ1-5, with a tentative D call TRBD1 (6 bases). The V end was cut by 8 bases, the J end by 5 bases, with 28 bases between. From germline, CDR1 is LNHDA and CDR2 SQIVND (reference sequence). The CDR3 sequence is 18 residues long. In nucleotides, the CDR3 is TGTGCCAGTTATGGGAATGGGGGGGCAGAGCGGACCTATCAGCCCCAGCATTTT. It encodes CASYGNGGAERTYQPQHF.

The V call is TRBV9, the J call TRBJ2-1, with 7 bases lining up with TRBD1. CDR3 size: 13 residues. Germline V gene data show CDR1 as SGDLS and CDR2 as YYNGEE. The junction had 7 bases not matched to a gene; V was cut back by 3 bases and J by 10 bases. The CDR3 DNA reads TGTGCCAGCAGCGGCCTTAAGACAGGGGAGCAGTTCTTC. Protein product: CASSGLKTGEQFF.

The rearrangement links TRBV10-2 to TRBJ1-5; D gene uncertain. Trimming removed 8 bases from V and 0 bases from J, with 8 bases in between. The CDR3 covers 13 residues. Germline V gene sequence: CDR1 WSHSY, CDR2 SAAADI. This CDR3 reads CASGDYSNQPQHF. For the CDR3, the DNA is TGCGCCAGCGGAGATTATAGCAATCAGCCCCAGCATTTT.

The gene calls are TRBV5-6 and TRBJ1-1, with 7 nucleotides matching TRBD1. The junction had 5 bases not matched to a gene; V was cut back by 1 base and J by 2 bases. From germline, CDR1 is SGHDT and CDR2 YYEEEE. The length of the CDR3 is 15 residues. Written as DNA, the CDR3 is TGTGCCAGCAGCTTGTGGCAGGGGGGTAACACTGAAGCTTTCTTT. Its translation: CASSLWQGGNTEAFF.

The genes are TRBV19 and TRBJ2-3, with a tentative D call TRBD1 (5 bases). The CDR3 totals 15 residues. Germline assignment: CDR1 LNHDA and CDR2 SQIVND (reference sequence). Trimming pared 1 base from V and 7 bases from J, leaving 15 bases between. The CDR3 region is CASSIGTGVIYTQYF. CDR3 in DNA: TGTGCCAGTAGTATAGGAACAGGAGTTATTTATACGCAGTATTTT.

The rearrangement joins TRBV9 to TRBJ2-1; D is perhaps TRBD1 (6 bases). V shed 4 bases and J shed 5 bases, with 13 bases lying between them. Germline CDR1 and CDR2: SGDLS and YYNGEE. The length of the CDR3 is 14 residues. The CDR3 region is CASSFRTANNEQFF. DNA of the CDR3: TGTGCCAGCAGCTTTCGGACAGCCAACAATGAGCAGTTCTTC.

This rearrangement joins TRBV3-1 (or the pseudogene TRBV3-2) to TRBJ2-5; 10 bases align to TRBD2. V lost 4 bases and J lost 5; bases outside the gene matches: 10. This CDR3 comprises 16 residues. The germline V gene encodes CDR1 LGHDT and CDR2 YNNKEL (reference sequence). CDR3 sequence: CASSRPRLAGDETQYF. The CDR3 nucleotides are TGTGCCAGCAGCCGCCCCCGGCTAGCGGGGGATGAGACCCAGTACTTC.

The CDR3 coding sequence is TGTGCCAGCAGTTATGGAGGAGGGAGGACCTACGAGCAGTACTTC. This encodes CASSYGGGRTYEQYF. The V gene is TRBV6-5, the J gene TRBJ2-7; possibly TRBD2 for D (6 bases). The germline V gene encodes CDR1 MNHEY and CDR2 SVGAGI. The CDR3 is made up of 15 amino acids. V lost 3 bases and J 2 bases, leaving 14 bases between the germline ends.

The rearrangement uses TRBV19 and TRBJ2-7, with 8 bases fitting TRBD1. Germline CDR1 and CDR2: LNHDA and SQIVND (reference sequence). This CDR3 spans 14 amino acids. The trim removed 5 bases at V and 6 bases at J, leaving 9 bases unmatched. The CDR3 nucleotides are TGTGCCAGTAGTGCAACAGGGGGTCGTGGCGAGCAGTACTTC. Its protein product is CASSATGGRGEQYF.

This clone was seen only a few times. V is TRBV6-5 and J is TRBJ1-2; D ambiguous. The ends were cut back, 8 bases at V and 6 bases at J, with 13 bases in the middle. The length of the CDR3 is 12 residues. Looked up from germline, CDR1 is MNHEY and CDR2 is SVGAGI. CDR3 nucleotide sequence: TGTGCCAGCCGCACGACGGGAAATGGCTACACCTTC. Its protein product is CASRTTGNGYTF.

The rearrangement links TRBV5-6 to TRBJ1-5, with TRBD1 identical over 10 bases. The junction had 7 bases not matched to a gene; V was cut back by 4 bases and J by 6 bases. The CDR3 loop spans 15 amino acids. The germline V gene has CDR1 SGHDT and CDR2 YYEEEE. The CDR3 region is CASSLTGGAVQPQHF. CDR3 coding DNA: TGTGCCAGCAGCCTGACAGGGGGCGCGGTTCAGCCCCAGCATTTT. Full variable domain (outside the CDR3, taken from reference TRBV5-6 and TRBJ1-5): DAGVTQSPTHLIKTRGQQVTLRCSPKSGHDTVSWYQQALGQGPQFIFQYYEEEERQRGNFPDRFSGHQFPNYSSELNVNALLLGDSALYLCASSLTGGAVQPQHFGDGTRLSIL.

The gene calls are TRBV6-5 and TRBJ1-3; maybe TRBD1 (6 bases). This CDR3 is 14 amino acids long. Germline V gene lookup returns CDR1 MNHEY and CDR2 SVGAGI. Trimming stripped 5 bases from V and 6 bases from J, with 14 bases between. CDR3 nucleotide sequence: TGTGCCAGCAGTCCTGGGACATCTCAAAACACCATATATTTT. It yields the protein CASSPGTSQNTIYF.

The rearrangement uses TRBV7-9 and TRBJ1-2; TRBD1 is a possible D gene (5 bases). Per germline, CDR1 SEHNR and CDR2 FQNEAQ (reference sequence). CDR3 length equals 13 residues. Trimming shortened V by 2 bases and J by 8 bases, and 12 bases separated the two germline ends. CDR3 loop: CASSLNTGGGYTF. In DNA, the CDR3 is TGTGCCAGCAGCTTAAACACAGGTGGAGGCTACACCTTC.

The chain uses TRBV15 and TRBJ2-4; 8 bases fit TRBD2. With V trimmed by 2 bases and J by 3 bases, 3 bases remained unmatched. CDR1 is LNHNV, CDR2 YYDKDF, per germline (reference sequence). This CDR3 has 15 residues. CDR3 bases: TGTGCCACCAGCAGACCGGCGGGAGGCAAAAACATTCAGTACTTC. Encoded protein: CATSRPAGGKNIQYF.